This T cell receptor beta chain stems from a study of T-cell memory formation after mild COVID-19. Across the study: Clustering of TCRs was largely donor specific.

A 5'RACE reaction primed in the constant segment made cDNA libraries of TCR alpha and TCR beta, and these carried sample barcodes and UMIs. MiXCR, run by TCRdb on the 5' RACE reads, gives a single entry per CDR3 protein. The sample gives a few hundred thousand distinct CDR3 sequences, less than 25% of which show up once; roughly 9.1% is in the top ten. The CDR3 covers 16 residues. CDR1 is GTSNPN and CDR2 is SVGIG in the germline V gene (reference sequence). V was trimmed by 2 bases and J by 5 bases, leaving 18 bases between them. This clonotype was counted only a few times. Its antigen is unidentified. Study outcomes and limitations: Day 15 to 85 contracting clones showed balanced CD4/CD8; day 15 to 37 expanders favored CD4+. Pre-infection memory already had some responding clones, implying cross-reactive memory joined.

The sequence derives from an adult woman who had mild COVID-19 (a few samples of this study predate the infection). Cell type and time point are not known. The chain carries TRBV30 and TRBJ2-2; a weak D match, TRBD1 (6 bases). The source material was PBMCs or a T cell subset sorted from them (not recorded which). In DNA, the CDR3 is TGTGCCTGGAGTTGGGGAATACAGGGCCGTACCGGGGAGCTGTTTTTT. This gives the protein CAWSWGIQGRTGELFF. Full variable domain (outside the CDR3, taken from reference TRBV30 and TRBJ2-2): SQTIHQWPATLVQPVGSPLSLECTVEGTSNPNLYWYRQAAGRGLQLLFYSVGIGQISSEVPQNLSASRPQDRQFILSSKKLLLSDSGFYLCAWSWGIQGRTGELFFGEGSRLTVL.